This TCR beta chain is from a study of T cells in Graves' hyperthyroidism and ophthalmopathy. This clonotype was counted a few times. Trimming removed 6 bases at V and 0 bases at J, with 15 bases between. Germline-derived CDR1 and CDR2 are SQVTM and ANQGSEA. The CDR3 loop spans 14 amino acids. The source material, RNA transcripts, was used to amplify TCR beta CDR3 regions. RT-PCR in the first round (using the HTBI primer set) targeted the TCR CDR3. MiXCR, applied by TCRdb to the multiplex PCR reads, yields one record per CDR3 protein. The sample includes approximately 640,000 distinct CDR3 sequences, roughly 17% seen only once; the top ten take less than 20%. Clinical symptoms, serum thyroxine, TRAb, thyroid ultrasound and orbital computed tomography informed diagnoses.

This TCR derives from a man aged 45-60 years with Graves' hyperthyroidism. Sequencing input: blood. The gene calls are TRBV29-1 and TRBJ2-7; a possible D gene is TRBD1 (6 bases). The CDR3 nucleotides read TGCAGCGTCAGGCGAGGGGACAACTCCTACGAGCAGTACTTC. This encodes CSVRRGDNSYEQYF.